Listed below are T cell receptor beta chains from one sample, sequenced in a study of T-cell reconstitution after alpha-beta-depleted transplantation in children. TCRdb independently ran MiXCR on the PCR reads; one entry per CDR3 protein. The data contain 75,000 to 100,000 distinct CDR3 sequences, 7% to 10% of them singletons. The source was PBMCs from the stem cell graft donor, collected from the stem cell graft. All receptors derive from a human donor who donated a stem cell graft to a child with congenital amegakaryocytic thrombocytopenia. Each CDR3 is given with its conserved first and last residue. D genes are given only for firm matches. Clone size is given as once, few, many, or a class for an expanded clone.

TRBJ2-7	TRBV5-6	many	TRBD1	TGTGCCAGCAGCTTACCGACAGGGGGCGACCACGAGCAGTACTTC	CASSLPTGGDHEQYF
TRBJ2-5	TRBV5-1	many	TRBD2	TGCGCCAGCAGCATCAACCCTAGCGGGAGTTTAGAGACCCAGTACTTC	CASSINPSGSLETQYF
TRBJ2-7	TRBV24-1	many	-	TGTGCCACCAGTGATGGCAGCTCCTACGAGCAGTACTTC	CATSDGSSYEQYF
TRBJ2-5	TRBV2	many	-	TGTGCCAGCAGTGACCCGGCAGGGCGAGAGACCCAGTACTTC	CASSDPAGRETQYF
TRBJ2-3	TRBV6-6	many	-	TGTGCCAGCAGGGACGGCCGTCGGGGGTCGACTCCAGATACGCAGTATTTT	CASRDGRRGSTPDTQYF
TRBJ2-2	TRBV10-3	many	-	TGTGCCATCAGTGAAGGGGTTTCCACCGGGGAGCTGTTTTTT	CAISEGVSTGELFF
TRBJ2-7	TRBV28	many	TRBD2	TGTGCCAGCAATTCACTAGCGGGGGGACAGTACGAGCAGTACTTC	CASNSLAGGQYEQYF
TRBJ2-1	TRBV12-3/TRBV12-4	many	-	TGTGCCAGCAGTTTTCTAGGGGGGGGTGGGGAGCAGTTCTTC	CASSFLGGGGEQFF
TRBJ2-3	TRBV6-4	many	TRBD2	TGTGCCCCCACCGGGGGGGGACGGCCCCTTGCCCCTTGCACAGATACGCAGTATTTT	CAPTGGGRPLAPCTDTQYF
TRBJ1-2	TRBV10-3	few	-	TGTGCCATCAGTGAGTCGATACGACCACGACAGAACTATGGCTACACCTTC	CAISESIRPRQNYGYTF
TRBJ2-1	TRBV9	many	-	TGTGCCAGCAGCGTAGACCCCCAAGATGAGCAGTTCTTC	CASSVDPQDEQFF
TRBJ2-1	TRBV12-3/TRBV12-4	many	-	TGTGCCAGCAACCCGACCCGGACATACAATGAGCAGTTCTTC	CASNPTRTYNEQFF
TRBJ2-1	TRBV7-6	few	-	TGTGCCAGCAGCTTAGCTCCTAGCGTTTCCTACAATGAGCAGTTCTTC	CASSLAPSVSYNEQFF
TRBJ1-1	TRBV5-1	many	-	TGCGCCAGCGGATCGGGGGTCGACAGCACTGAAGCTTTCTTT	CASGSGVDSTEAFF
TRBJ1-1	TRBV16	many	-	TGTGCCAGCAGCCCAAACGCGTACACTGAAGCTTTCTTT	CASSPNAYTEAFF
TRBJ2-5	TRBV18	few	-	TGTGCCAGCTCCCGAGAAAGGGAGACCCAGTACTTC	CASSRERETQYF
TRBJ2-3	TRBV11-2	many	TRBD2	TGTGCCAGCAGCCCGACTAGCGGGGGTTTAGATACGCAGTATTTT	CASSPTSGGLDTQYF